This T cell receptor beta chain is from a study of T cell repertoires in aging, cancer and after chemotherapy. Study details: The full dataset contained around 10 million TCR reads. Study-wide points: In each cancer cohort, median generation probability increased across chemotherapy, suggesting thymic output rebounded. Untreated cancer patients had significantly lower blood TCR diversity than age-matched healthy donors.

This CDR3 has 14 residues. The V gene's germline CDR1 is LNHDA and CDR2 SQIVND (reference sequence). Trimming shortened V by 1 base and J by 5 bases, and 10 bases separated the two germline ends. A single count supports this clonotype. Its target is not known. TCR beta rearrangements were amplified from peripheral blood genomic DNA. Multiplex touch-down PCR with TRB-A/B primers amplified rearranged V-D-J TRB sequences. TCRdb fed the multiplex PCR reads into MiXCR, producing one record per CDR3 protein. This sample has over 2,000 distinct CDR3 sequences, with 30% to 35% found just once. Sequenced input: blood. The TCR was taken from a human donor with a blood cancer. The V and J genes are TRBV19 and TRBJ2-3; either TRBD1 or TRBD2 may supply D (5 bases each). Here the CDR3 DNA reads TGTGCCAGTAGTATAGTGGGGGTTTTAGATACGCAGTATTTT. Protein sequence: CASSIVGVLDTQYF.